This T cell receptor (beta chain) appears in the sequencing data of a study of T cell repertoires in cytomegalovirus infection (dated by TCRdb to the late 2010s). About the investigation overall: The peptide stimulations were aimed at well-studied HLA-B-restricted epitopes as well as recently identified HLA-C-restricted CMV epitopes, whose presentation resists viral immunomodulation. Because public TCR beta signatures pointed to carriage of CMV infection together with the matching HLA type, the HLA type of each donor mattered for the analysis.

Per the publication, the treatment or condition label means: in vitro stimulation with specific CMV peptide epitopes to enrich CMV-specific T cells. Summary of the overall study and its limitations: In both this cohort and an independent roughly 360-donor cohort, the cumulative frequency of public TCR beta family members distinguished carriers of CMV infection plus the relevant HLA type. In the ex vivo response, HLA-C-restricted CMV-specific TCR beta clonotypes were dominant, and in two of eight donors the single most frequent clonotype came from this HLA-C-restricted group.

The germline V gene (reference sequence) sets CDR1 to SEHNR and CDR2 to FQNEAQ. A distance of 8 bases separates the germline ends of V and J, which lose 1 base and 8 bases respectively. From cysteine to phenylalanine, the CDR3 is 12 amino acids long. This entry keeps only the CDR3 DNA: 36 bases, framed from base 1. This clonotype was seen at least ten times. Its antigen is still unknown. No much larger clone is present one base from it, and per-base qualities are unavailable. The data were produced on an Illumina HiSeq 1500. TCRdb's own reprocessing of the public reads used fastp at Q25 and MiXCR and kept productive beta chains. Records with the same CDR3 protein are collapsed into one entry carrying the most frequent genes and DNA. Across this sample there are some 270,000 distinct CDR3 sequences, with approximately 22% seen only once. Approximately 19% of the sample goes to the ten largest clones.

The clonotype comes from a human donor in good health (CMV status not recorded). Some clones in this sample may be carry-over from other donors' samples. Sequencing used cultured PBMCs, obtained from culture after CMV antigen stimulation. The V gene is TRBV7-9 and the J gene is TRBJ1-2, with no confident D gene call. CDR3 region: CASSLDRNGYTF. The bases read TGTGCCAGCAGCTTAGACAGAAACGGCTACACCTTC.